The 22 T cell receptor beta chains presented below share a single source sample, sequenced in a study of CD8 T cells in Susac syndrome. Random hexamers served to reverse transcribe roughly 0.45 to 1 ug RNA. A single record per CDR3 protein comes from TCRdb applying MiXCR to the immunoSEQ multiplex PCR reads. The data hold some 100,000 distinct CDR3 sequences, with 90% to 96% observed a single time. Sequenced material: CD4+ T cells from PBMCs. The receptors were sampled from a human donor in good health.

The V call is TRBV19, the J call TRBJ2-5; perhaps TRBD1 as D (5 bases). This CDR3 has 15 residues. Trimming removed 5 bases from V and 5 bases from J, with 18 bases in between. Per germline, CDR1 LNHDA and CDR2 SQIVND (reference sequence). As DNA, the CDR3 is TGTGCCAGTAGTTCCCAAATCGACAGAAAGGAGACCCAGTACTTC. Its translation: CASSSQIDRKETQYF. Full variable domain (rest looked up from reference TRBV19 and TRBJ2-5): DGGITQSPKYLFRKEGQNVTLSCEQNLNHDAMYWYRQDPGQGLRLIYYSQIVNDFQKGDIAEGYSVSREKKESFPLTVTSAQKNPTAFYLCASSSQIDRKETQYFGPGTRLLVL.

The chain has TRBV28 and TRBJ2-1; tentative D call: TRBD2 (5 bases). The germline gives CDR1 MDHEN, CDR2 SYDVKM. This CDR3 is built from 15 residues. V was trimmed by 2 bases and J by 0 bases, leaving 8 bases between them. DNA of the CDR3: TGTGCCAGCAGTTTAGCGGGTCTCTCCTACAATGAGCAGTTCTTC. It yields the protein CASSLAGLSYNEQFF.

V and J are TRBV7-2 and TRBJ1-2; 7 nucleotides agree with TRBD1. CDR3 length: 15 amino acids. J was trimmed by 5 bases and V by 8 bases; bases with no gene match: 14. Germline values: CDR1 SGHTA, CDR2 FQGNSA. The CDR3 coding sequence is TGTGCCAGCTCTGAAACCTGGACAGGCCTTTATGGCTACACCTTC. Encoded protein: CASSETWTGLYGYTF.

This clonotype came up once. The genes are TRBV5-1 and TRBJ2-7, with 7 bases matching TRBD1. This CDR3 has 14 amino acids. The germline V gene has CDR1 SGHRS and CDR2 YFSETQ. The junction had 9 bases not matched to a gene; V was cut back by 5 bases and J by 4 bases. CDR3 sequence: CASRQTGDGYEQYF. The CDR3 bases are TGCGCCAGCAGACAAACAGGGGATGGGTACGAGCAGTACTTC.

To note about this clonotype: The junction does not match germline at one end; this may be a read error. The chain combines TRBV9 with TRBJ2-2; 7 bases are a match to TRBD1. The CDR3 sequence is 17 residues long. CDR1 is SGDLS, CDR2 YYNGEE, per germline. The CDR3 sequence is CASSVVAQTGNPGELFF. CDR3 DNA sequence: TGTGCCAGCAGCGTAGTAGCTCAGACAGGGAACCCCGGGGAGCTGTTTTTT.

This chain joins TRBV6-1 and TRBJ1-2, with 7 bases matching TRBD1. Looked up from germline, CDR1 is MNHNS and CDR2 is SASEGT. V dropped 4 bases and J dropped 2; count of bases not matched to a gene: 4. The CDR3 consists of 14 residues. CDR3 residues: CASSGQGRNYGYTF. The DNA for the CDR3 is TGTGCCAGCAGTGGACAGGGTCGAAACTATGGCTACACCTTC.

The chain couples TRBV19 to TRBJ1-4; 11 bases are shared with TRBD1. J was trimmed by 8 bases and V by 7 bases; bases with no gene match: 12. Germline V CDR1 and CDR2: LNHDA, SQIVND (reference sequence). CDR3 length equals 16 residues. The CDR3 DNA follows: TGTGCCAGTACTCATCGGCGGACAGGGGGCCGGGAAAAACTGTTTTTT. Translation: CASTHRRTGGREKLFF.

V gene TRBV21-1 combines with J gene TRBJ2-7. TRBV21-1 is described as a pseudogene. The CDR3 extends over 15 amino acids. The CDR3 bases are TGTGCCAGCAGCAAAGAAAGGGGGACCTCCTACGAGCAGTACTTC. As protein: CASSKERGTSYEQYF.

In nucleotides, the CDR3 is TGCGCCAGCAGCCAGGAACTTACGGGACAGGGAAACACTGAAGCTTTCTTT. Translation gives CASSQELTGQGNTEAFF. The chain couples TRBV4-1 to TRBJ1-1; 9 bases are a match to TRBD1. The germline V gene has CDR1 MGHRA and CDR2 YSYEKL. J lost 2 bases, V lost 3 bases, and 10 bases had no gene match. There are 17 residues in the CDR3.

The chain uses TRBV29-1 and TRBJ2-1; 7 positions match TRBD2. Germline loops: CDR1 SQVTM, CDR2 ANQGSEA. The CDR3 loop spans 17 amino acids. The ends lost 7 bases at V and 4 bases at J; junction bases unmatched: 19. CDR3 bases: TGCAGCGCCCCCGTTCCTAGCGGAGACCTCTTGTACAATGAGCAGTTCTTC. Translating gives CSAPVPSGDLLYNEQFF.

The chain carries TRBV30 and TRBJ1-1; 7 bases align to TRBD1. Germline V gene data show CDR1 as GTSNPN and CDR2 as SVGIG (reference sequence). The ends lost 1 base at V and 7 bases at J; junction bases unmatched: 0. The CDR3 is 11 amino acids. This CDR3 is CAWSDRGEAFF. The CDR3, as DNA: TGTGCCTGGAGTGACAGGGGTGAAGCTTTCTTT.

In nucleotides, the CDR3 is TGTGCCAGCAGCCACCCAAATAGCGGGGGTCTCACAGATACGCAGTATTTT. It codes for CASSHPNSGGLTDTQYF. V is TRBV3-1 and J is TRBJ2-3; 9 nucleotides match TRBD2. The germline V gene encodes CDR1 LGHDT and CDR2 YNNKEL (reference sequence). Trimming removed 3 bases from V and 2 bases from J; junction bases left unmatched: 9. This CDR3 spans 17 amino acids.

J is TRBJ1-1 and V is TRBV18; 8 bases fit TRBD1. The V gene end was trimmed by 1 base and the J gene end by 8 bases; junction bases not matched to a gene: 6. The CDR3 is 14 residues long. Germline-derived CDR1 and CDR2 are KGHSH and LQKENI. The CDR3 sequence is CASSPRKTGDEAFF. The CDR3 nucleotides are TGTGCCAGCTCACCACGAAAGACAGGGGACGAAGCTTTCTTT.

The chain employs TRBV28 and TRBJ1-2; possibly TRBD1 for D (6 bases). Trimming pared 8 bases from V and 7 bases from J, leaving 14 bases between. This CDR3 spans 12 amino acids. CDR1 and CDR2 from the germline V gene are MDHEN and SYDVKM. DNA of the CDR3: TGTGCCAGCCTTCAAGGGGGGGGTGGCTACACCTTC. It specifies CASLQGGGGYTF.

The rearrangement uses TRBV14 and TRBJ2-7; D possibly corresponds to TRBD2 (5 bases). With 4 bases removed from V and 5 bases from J, the gap between germline ends came to 18 bases. The CDR3 runs 15 residues. Germline assignment: CDR1 SGHDN and CDR2 FVKESK. The CDR3 nucleotides are TGTGCCAGCAGCCCAGCATGGGGAGAAACCGACGAGCAGTACTTC. It yields the protein CASSPAWGETDEQYF.

The chain carries TRBV27 and TRBJ2-5, with 9 bases identical to TRBD1. V shed 5 bases and J 5 bases; nucleotides not matched to a gene: 12. The germline V gene encodes CDR1 MNHEY and CDR2 SMNVEV (reference sequence). The CDR3 extends over 16 amino acids. The CDR3 loop is CASSTRDRVLGETQYF. In DNA, the CDR3 is TGTGCCAGCAGTACCCGGGACAGGGTGCTTGGGGAGACCCAGTACTTC.

J is TRBJ1-5 and V is TRBV28; no firm D call. The CDR3 runs to 12 residues. With 2 bases removed from V and 6 bases from J, the gap between germline ends came to 5 bases. Germline V lookup: CDR1 MDHEN, CDR2 SYDVKM. The CDR3 loop is CASSLRAQPQHF. The CDR3 nucleotides read TGTGCCAGCAGTTTAAGGGCTCAGCCCCAGCATTTT.

This clonotype is a singleton in its sample. This chain uses TRBV3-1 with TRBJ2-2; no clear D. Germline V CDR1 and CDR2: LGHDT, YNNKEL (reference sequence). Trimming took 4 bases from V and 3 from J, leaving 12 bases between them. The CDR3 runs 15 residues. The CDR3 is CASSLPRGHTGELFF. The CDR3, as DNA: TGTGCCAGCAGCCTCCCCCGAGGCCACACCGGGGAGCTGTTTTTT. Filled out from reference TRBV3-1 and TRBJ2-2, the complete variable domain reads DTAVSQTPKYLVTQMGNDKSIKCEQNLGHDTMYWYKQDSKKFLKIMFSYNNKELIINETVPNRFSPKSPDKAHLNLHINSLELGDSAVYFCASSLPRGHTGELFFGEGSRLTVL.

The chain combines TRBV7-9 with TRBJ1-2; possible D gene TRBD1, 5 bases. The V gene's germline CDR1 is SEHNR and CDR2 FQNEAQ (reference sequence). The CDR3 consists of 15 residues. V was clipped by 4 bases and J by 7 bases, with 19 bases between them. CDR3 DNA: TGTGCCAGCAGCTCCGTAAGGGACCTCCCGAGTGGCTACACCTTC. Amino acid sequence: CASSSVRDLPSGYTF.

The chain joins TRBV24-1 to TRBJ2-5, with 10 positions matching TRBD2. This CDR3 is 15 amino acids long. Germline V gene data show CDR1 as KGHDR and CDR2 as SFDVKD. The V gene end was trimmed by 6 bases and the J gene end by 2 bases; junction bases not matched to a gene: 5. The CDR3 DNA reads as TGTGCCACCAGTACCGTAGCGGGAGGACAAGAGACCCAGTACTTC. Translating gives CATSTVAGGQETQYF.

CDR3 in amino acids: CASSTGQGRSGQYF. CDR3 sequence (DNA): TGTGCCAGCAGTACCGGACAGGGACGCAGCGGGCAGTACTTC. V gene TRBV6-2 or TRBV6-3 combines with J gene TRBJ2-7, with 8 bases fitting TRBD1. Looked up from germline, CDR1 is MNHEY and CDR2 is SVGEGT. There are 14 residues in the CDR3. Trimming took 5 bases from V and 9 from J; bases not matched to a gene: 12.

The chain joins TRBV30 to TRBJ1-1; tentative D call: TRBD1 (6 bases). Germline CDR1 is GTSNPN and CDR2 is SVGIG (reference sequence). V was shortened by 0 bases and J by 7 bases, with 18 bases between the two germline ends. The CDR3 consists of 15 residues. The CDR3 is CAWSVLMLRGYEAFF. The DNA of the CDR3 is TGTGCCTGGAGTGTACTCATGCTAAGGGGGTATGAAGCTTTCTTT. Full variable domain (remainder filled in from reference TRBV30 and TRBJ1-1): SQTIHQWPATLVQPVGSPLSLECTVEGTSNPNLYWYRQAAGRGLQLLFYSVGIGQISSEVPQNLSASRPQDRQFILSSKKLLLSDSGFYLCAWSVLMLRGYEAFFGQGTRLTVV.